A single sample is the source of the 19 T cell receptor beta chains below, sequenced in a study of PD-1 blockade in classical Hodgkin lymphoma. The assay was immunoSEQ multiplex PCR, and TCRdb's table has in-frame clones only and misses some. The sample has some 93,000 clones; 75% to 85% are singletons. Specified time point: cycle 4 day 1 (C4D1), after 6 weeks of nivolumab. All trial patients relapsed after autologous stem cell transplantation. The sequencing here drew on peripheral blood mononuclear cells (PBMCs), taken before the fourth cycle of nivolumab. These receptors were collected from a human donor with classical Hodgkin lymphoma.

This chain uses TRBV6-5 with TRBJ1-5; unclear D gene. This CDR3 is built from 12 residues. Germline V CDR1 and CDR2: MNHEY, SVGAGI. With 2 bases removed from V and 3 bases from J, the gap between germline ends came to 2 bases. CDR3 protein: CASSYDNQPQHF. The CDR3 DNA is TGTGCCAGCAGTTACGACAATCAGCCCCAGCATTTT.

The chain carries TRBV10-2 and TRBJ1-2; 8 bases match TRBD1. CDR1 and CDR2 (germline): WSHSY, SAAADI. Trimming at V came to 4 bases and at J to 1 base, leaving 2 bases not matched to a gene. CDR3 size: 14 residues. CDR3 loop: CASSGTGLNYGYTF. For the CDR3, the DNA is TGCGCCAGCAGTGGGACAGGGCTTAACTATGGCTACACCTTC.

This clone has more than one count but fewer than ten. The chain combines TRBV27 with TRBJ1-5, with a tentative D call TRBD1 (6 bases). The V gene lost 0 bases and the J gene lost 6 bases, with 12 bases spanning the gap. The CDR3 has 15 amino acids. The germline gives CDR1 MNHEY, CDR2 SMNVEV (reference sequence). The CDR3 sequence is CASSLSGAAAQPQHF. The DNA for the CDR3 is TGTGCCAGCAGTTTATCGGGGGCGGCTGCTCAGCCCCAGCATTTT.

The chain recombines TRBV28 with TRBJ1-5; 10 bases match TRBD1. This CDR3 is built from 16 residues. Germline CDR1 is MDHEN and CDR2 is SYDVKM. V was pared by 8 bases and J by 2 bases, with 9 bases of the junction left unmatched. The CDR3 coding sequence is TGTGCCAGCGCAAGGGGACAGGGGTCCCGCAATCAGCCCCAGCATTTT. It specifies CASARGQGSRNQPQHF.

V gene TRBV30 combines with J gene TRBJ2-3; unclear D gene. The CDR3 sequence is 10 residues long. Germline assignment: CDR1 GTSNPN and CDR2 SVGIG (reference sequence). V gave up 5 bases and J gave up 5 bases, with 5 bases separating them. The CDR3 region has the DNA TGTGCCTGGTCGAAAGATACGCAGTATTTT. As protein: CAWSKDTQYF. Filled out from reference TRBV30 and TRBJ2-3, the complete variable domain reads SQTIHQWPATLVQPVGSPLSLECTVEGTSNPNLYWYRQAAGRGLQLLFYSVGIGQISSEVPQNLSASRPQDRQFILSSKKLLLSDSGFYLCAWSKDTQYFGPGTRLTVL.

This chain uses TRBV10-3 with TRBJ1-1, with D possibly TRBD1 on 5 matching bases. V was cut by 6 bases and J by 5 bases, with 13 bases left in between. The CDR3 runs to 13 residues. The V gene's germline CDR1 is ENHRY and CDR2 SYGVKD. CDR3 region: CAISPGAGTEAFF. The CDR3 DNA reads as TGTGCCATCAGCCCGGGCGCAGGGACTGAAGCTTTCTTT.

V gene TRBV5-4 combines with J gene TRBJ2-6; 7 bases are a match to TRBD1. Germline-derived CDR1 and CDR2 are SGHNT and YYREEE (reference sequence). The CDR3 consists of 18 residues. J lost 3 bases, V lost 4 bases, and 13 bases had no gene match. The DNA of the CDR3 is TGTGCCAGCAGCCCAAGCCCAACAGGGGTAGGTGGGGCCAACGTCCTGACTTTC. Translating gives CASSPSPTGVGGANVLTF.

The chain combines TRBV7-2 with TRBJ1-1; perhaps TRBD1 as D (5 bases). Between the trimmed V and J ends, which lost 2 bases and 0 bases, there was a span of 10 bases. Germline values: CDR1 SGHTA, CDR2 FQGNSA. The CDR3 has 15 residues. The CDR3 here is CASSLMDTMNTEAFF. The CDR3 bases are TGTGCCAGCAGCTTAATGGACACCATGAACACTGAAGCTTTCTTT.

The chain recombines TRBV7-3 with TRBJ2-5; 7 nucleotides align to TRBD1. Germline V CDR1 and CDR2: SGHTA, FQGTGA. The CDR3 contains 13 residues. V was pared by 5 bases and J by 6 bases, with 6 bases of the junction left unmatched. CDR3 sequence reads: CASSLNRGQTQYF. The CDR3 nucleotides read TGTGCCAGCAGCCTTAATAGGGGGCAGACCCAGTACTTC. Full variable domain (remainder filled in from reference TRBV7-3 and TRBJ2-5): GAGVSQTPSNKVTEKGKYVELRCDPISGHTALYWYRQSLGQGPEFLIYFQGTGAADDSGLPNDRFFAVRPEGSVSTLKIQRTERGDSAVYLCASSLNRGQTQYFGPGTRLLVL.

This rearrangement joins TRBV6-1 to TRBJ2-2, with 12 bases identical to TRBD2. Trimming removed 8 bases from V and 10 bases from J; junction bases left unmatched: 8. The CDR3 runs 14 residues. CDR1 MNHNS and CDR2 SASEGT come from the germline V gene. The chain's CDR3 is CASRRLAGAAELFF. The CDR3 DNA reads as TGTGCCAGCCGCCGACTAGCGGGGGCCGCGGAGCTGTTTTTT.

Here the CDR3 DNA reads TGTGCCAGCAGTTTCGGGACAGGGTCCTACAATGAGCAGTTCTTC. It codes for CASSFGTGSYNEQFF. The rearrangement links TRBV28 to TRBJ2-1, with 9 bases lining up with TRBD1. The germline CDR1 and CDR2 sequences are MDHEN and SYDVKM. V trimming: 3 bases; J trimming: 1 base; junction bases outside the gene matches: 1. The CDR3 runs 15 residues.

This chain connects TRBV6-5 to TRBJ2-2; TRBD2 might be the D (6 bases). V lost 5 bases to trimming and J lost 6 bases, with 13 bases between them. Germline V gene data show CDR1 as MNHEY and CDR2 as SVGAGI. This CDR3 is built from 14 residues. CDR3 DNA: TGTGCCAGCAGTCCCCGGAGGGAGGCCGGGGAGCTGTTTTTT. Protein: CASSPRREAGELFF.

The gene calls are TRBV9 and TRBJ2-7; the match to TRBD1 covers 9 bases. This CDR3 region has 15 residues. After removal of 4 bases from V and 2 bases from J, the junction contained 7 bases not matched to a gene. Germline CDR1 reads SGDLS; CDR2 reads YYNGEE. CDR3 in amino acids: CASSPTRDRAYEQYF. The CDR3 nucleotides read TGTGCCAGCAGCCCCACCCGGGACAGGGCCTACGAGCAGTACTTC. The variable domain in full, with the rest retrieved from reference TRBV9 and TRBJ2-7, is DSGVTQTPKHLITATGQRVTLRCSPRSGDLSVYWYQQSLDQGLQFLIQYYNGEERAKGNILERFSAQQFPDLHSELNLSSLELGDSALYFCASSPTRDRAYEQYFGPGTRLTVT.

The CDR3 sequence is CASSLTSASTDTQYF. In DNA, the CDR3 is TGCGCCAGCAGCCTGACTAGCGCGAGCACAGATACGCAGTATTTT. This chain connects TRBV5-1 to TRBJ2-3; 8 bases fit TRBD2. This CDR3 is built from 15 residues. J was trimmed by 0 bases and V by 4 bases; bases with no gene match: 4. Per germline, CDR1 SGHRS and CDR2 YFSETQ.

This clone appeared a single time. The chain joins TRBV6-5 to TRBJ2-1; D perhaps matches TRBD1 (6 bases). The CDR3 runs to 15 residues. Germline assignment: CDR1 MNHEY and CDR2 SVGAGI. V lost 6 bases, J lost 6 bases, and 18 bases lay in between. The CDR3 region is CASSASGHLSNEQFF. DNA of the CDR3: TGTGCCAGCAGCGCCTCGGGACACCTCTCCAATGAGCAGTTCTTC.

The genes are TRBV10-3 and TRBJ2-2; perhaps TRBD1 as D (5 bases). Per germline, CDR1 ENHRY and CDR2 SYGVKD. Trimming removed 0 bases at V and 0 bases at J, with 8 bases between. The CDR3 totals 16 residues. CDR3 in DNA: TGTGCCATCAGTGAGTCGCCAGGGTCGAACACCGGGGAGCTGTTTTTT. Translation: CAISESPGSNTGELFF.

This chain links TRBV27 with TRBJ1-3; no clear D gene. The CDR3 is 13 residues long. V shed 3 bases and J shed 8 bases, with 11 bases lying between them. Germline V gene sequence: CDR1 MNHEY, CDR2 SMNVEV (reference sequence). In nucleotides, the CDR3 is TGTGCCAGCAGTTTGGCGAGCTACCACACCATATATTTT. It codes for CASSLASYHTIYF.

The V call is TRBV6-4, the J call TRBJ2-2; possibly TRBD1 for D (5 bases). Germline V gene data show CDR1 as MRHNA and CDR2 as SNTAGT. This CDR3 is built from 18 residues. V was pared by 5 bases and J by 0 bases, with 19 bases between. The CDR3 here is CASSNVHHGHPNTGELFF. In DNA form, the CDR3 reads TGTGCCAGCAGTAACGTCCACCACGGACACCCGAACACCGGGGAGCTGTTTTTT.

This rearrangement joins TRBV19 to TRBJ1-1, with 7 bases identical to TRBD1. Trimming removed 5 bases from V and 1 base from J; junction bases left unmatched: 7. Germline CDR1 LNHDA, CDR2 SQIVND (reference sequence). The CDR3 is 15 amino acids. The DNA for the CDR3 is TGTGCCAGTAGTGGCTGGGCAGGGGGGAACACTGAAGCTTTCTTT. Protein: CASSGWAGGNTEAFF.